This T cell receptor (beta chain) derives from a study of blood T cell repertoires in COVID-19. TCRdb's table, derived via immunoSEQ multiplex PCR, lists solely in-frame clones and lacks some. The table includes roughly 56,000 clones, around 85% detected once. The specimen sequenced was peripheral blood. The clonotype comes from a man aged 70-80 years with acute or convalescent COVID-19.

This chain's CDR3 is CASQDRGRPDEKLFF. The CDR3 bases are TGTGCCAGCCAGGACAGGGGGCGGCCGGATGAAAAACTGTTTTTT. The chain combines TRBV2 with TRBJ1-4; TRBD1 matches 11 bases. CDR3 length: 15 residues. CDR1 and CDR2 (germline): SNHLY, FYNNEI. V shed 8 bases, J shed 6 bases, and the junction held 8 bases outside the gene matches.